The sample holds one count of the clone carrying this T cell receptor beta chain. The data are from a study of blood T cell repertoires in COVID-19. Background on the study: The cDNA or gDNA used as material had been derived from T cells, B-cell-depleted T cells, or PBMCs.

TCRdb keeps only in-frame clones here, not all; method: immunoSEQ multiplex PCR. The sample shows 160,000 or so clones, more than 75% of them seen only once. The germline V gene encodes CDR1 LGHDT and CDR2 YNNKEL (reference sequence). The CDR3 loop spans 18 amino acids. J was trimmed by 0 bases and V by 4 bases; bases with no gene match: 10. The sequenced sample consisted of PBMCs or T cells enriched from blood (not recorded which). The J gene is TRBJ1-1, the V gene TRBV3-1 (or the pseudogene TRBV3-2); TRBD1 agrees at 11 bases. The receptor was derived from a middle-aged man who had recovered from COVID-19. The CDR3 sequence: CASSPLGQGATMNTEAFF. CDR3 in DNA: TGTGCCAGCAGCCCCTTAGGACAGGGGGCGACGATGAACACTGAAGCTTTCTTT.